These 27 T cell receptor beta chains were all obtained from the same sample, sequenced in a study of CD8+CD57+ T cells in acquired aplastic anemia (dated by TCRdb to the late 2010s). Sequencing was performed on an Illumina HiSeq 2000. Profiling of TCR beta VDJ combinations and CDR3 sequences used genomic DNA as the template. TCRdb trimmed public reads at Q25 via fastp, called clones via MiXCR and kept in-frame beta chains. Entries are consolidated by CDR3 protein sequence, retaining the most common genes and DNA. Within this sample are approximately 130,000 distinct CDR3 sequences, with 40% of them counted one time only. The ten largest clones add up to 2% to 3% of the sample. The patients picked for sequencing were ones in whom flow cytometry had shown an expansion of CD8+CD57+ cells. The specimen was sorted CD4+, CD8+, or CD8+CD57+ T cells (not recorded which) from PBMCs. All receptors derive from a human donor with aplastic anemia.

This clonotype was recorded many times. This chain uses TRBV4-1 with TRBJ1-3, with D possibly matching TRBD1 (5 bases). Trimming removed 4 bases at V and 4 bases at J, with 14 bases between. Germline assignment: CDR1 MGHRA and CDR2 YSYEKL. This CDR3 region has 15 residues. The CDR3 loop reads CASSLPQGWGNTIYF. The DNA of the CDR3 is TGCGCCAGCAGCCTTCCTCAGGGTTGGGGAAACACCATATATTTT.

The V and J genes are TRBV11-2 and TRBJ2-7, with D perhaps being TRBD1 or TRBD2 (6 bases each). The ends were cut back, 0 bases at V and 7 bases at J, with 19 bases in the middle. Germline values: CDR1 SGHAT, CDR2 FQNNGV. This CDR3 comprises 16 residues. The CDR3 here is CASSLDYGTGDNEQYF. In nucleotides, the CDR3 is TGTGCCAGCAGCTTAGATTATGGGACGGGGGACAATGAGCAGTACTTC.

This clonotype was found a few times. The V and J genes are TRBV5-1 and TRBJ1-1; 9 nucleotides align to TRBD1. Germline assignment: CDR1 SGHRS and CDR2 YFSETQ. The CDR3 has 15 residues. The ends lost 7 bases at V and 5 bases at J; junction bases unmatched: 12. The CDR3, as DNA: TGCGCCAGCTCCCGGATCGACAGGGGGATTACTGAAGCTTTCTTT. This sequence encodes CASSRIDRGITEAFF. The full variable domain, completed using reference TRBV5-1 and TRBJ1-1, is KAGVTQTPRYLIKTRGQQVTLSCSPISGHRSVSWYQQTPGQGLQFLFEYFSETQRNKGNFPGRFSGRQFSNSRSEMNVSTLELGDSALYLCASSRIDRGITEAFFGQGTRLTVV.

This chain connects TRBV19 to TRBJ1-2, with 8 bases that match TRBD1. V shed 4 bases, J shed 4 bases, and the junction held 8 bases outside the gene matches. CDR1 and CDR2 from the germline V gene are LNHDA and SQIVND (reference sequence). This CDR3 has 15 amino acids. The CDR3 nucleotides read TGTGCCAGTAGTACACACAGGGGGTCGACCTATGGCTACACCTTC. As protein: CASSTHRGSTYGYTF.

This clonotype was recorded many times. The chain carries TRBV6-1 and TRBJ1-2, with a tentative D call TRBD1 (6 bases). The germline V gene has CDR1 MNHNS and CDR2 SASEGT. Trimming stripped 1 base from V and 4 bases from J, with 10 bases between. This CDR3 is built from 14 residues. The CDR3 here is CASSEGGRGYGYTF. In nucleotides, the CDR3 is TGTGCCAGCAGTGAAGGGGGCAGGGGCTATGGCTACACCTTC.

Only one count was recorded for this clonotype. The chain has TRBV15 and TRBJ2-7, with 7 bases identical to TRBD1. V lost 3 bases, J lost 0 bases, and 5 bases stayed unmatched. Germline V gives CDR1 LNHNV, CDR2 YYDKDF (reference sequence). This CDR3 contains 15 residues. CDR3 loop: CATSRLRDSSYEQYF. CDR3 in DNA: TGTGCCACCAGCAGGCTCAGGGACAGCTCCTACGAGCAGTACTTC.

The chain employs TRBV6-5 and TRBJ2-2, with 8 positions matching TRBD2. Germline trimming cut 0 bases from V and 5 bases from J; bases unmatched to any gene: 5. Germline V gives CDR1 MNHEY, CDR2 SVGAGI. This CDR3 has 16 amino acids. This CDR3 reads CASSYSPGGGTGELFF. CDR3 coding DNA: TGTGCCAGCAGTTACTCGCCGGGGGGGGGAACCGGGGAGCTGTTTTTT.

This clonotype was seen many times. This chain joins TRBV7-9 and TRBJ1-2, with 10 bases that match TRBD1. Germline trimming cut 5 bases from V and 5 bases from J; bases unmatched to any gene: 5. Germline values: CDR1 SEHNR, CDR2 FQNEAQ (reference sequence). CDR3 length equals 14 residues. The CDR3 loop reads CASSPTGGKYGYTF. The CDR3 nucleotides read TGTGCCAGCAGCCCGACAGGGGGCAAATATGGCTACACCTTC.

Concerning this clonotype itself: This may arise from a read error, as a much more abundant clone is one base away. The gene calls are TRBV10-3 and TRBJ1-4, with 7 bases fitting TRBD1. Germline trimming cut 7 bases from V and 2 bases from J; bases unmatched to any gene: 7. The CDR3 covers 15 residues. CDR1 is ENHRY, CDR2 SYGVKD, per germline. In nucleotides, the CDR3 is TGTGCCATCACCTTAGTGACAGGGACTAATGAAAAACTGTTTTTT. Its protein product is CAITLVTGTNEKLFF.

The sample holds many counts of this clonotype. This chain uses TRBV9 with TRBJ1-3; D gene uncertain. Germline V gives CDR1 SGDLS, CDR2 YYNGEE. The length of the CDR3 is 13 residues. The V and J ends lost 5 bases and 9 bases respectively, with 15 bases between them. The CDR3 DNA reads as TGTGCCAGCAGTCAATCTGGCTTAGGCACCATATATTTT. It specifies CASSQSGLGTIYF.

As concerns this clonotype: A much larger clone differs by one base, so this may be a read error. The CDR3 is CASSHPSWTGDNQPQHF. The CDR3 bases are TGTGCCAGCAGTCACCCCAGCTGGACAGGGGACAATCAGCCCCAGCATTTT. The chain employs TRBV6-4 and TRBJ1-5; 9 nucleotides match TRBD1. This CDR3 comprises 17 residues. The germline V gene encodes CDR1 MRHNA and CDR2 SNTAGT. V was clipped by 5 bases and J by 3 bases; unmatched bases: 11.

This clonotype was counted at least ten times. V gene TRBV5-6 combines with J gene TRBJ1-6, with D possibly being TRBD1 (6 bases). There are 11 residues in the CDR3. Trimming shortened V by 8 bases and J by 11 bases, and 11 bases separated the two germline ends. Germline lookup yields CDR1 SGHDT and CDR2 YYEEEE. CDR3 nucleotides: TGTGCCAGGGACAGTCCAGCACCCCTCCACTTT. Amino acids: CARDSPAPLHF.

This clonotype was observed once. J is TRBJ2-2 and V is TRBV5-1; perhaps D is TRBD1 or TRBD2 (5 bases each). The germline CDR1 and CDR2 sequences are SGHRS and YFSETQ. The CDR3 has 14 residues. Trimming removed 5 bases from V and 9 bases from J, with 17 bases in between. This chain's CDR3 is CASSKLVGDRELFF. The CDR3 region has the DNA TGCGCCAGCAGTAAACTCGTGGGGGACCGGGAGCTGTTTTTT.

This sequence joins TRBV3-1 and TRBJ2-7; D uncertain. Per germline, CDR1 LGHDT and CDR2 YNNKEL (reference sequence). V lost 2 bases and J 1 base, leaving 9 bases between the germline ends. This CDR3 is built from 14 residues. The CDR3 DNA sequence: TGTGCCAGCAGCCAATTCGGCAGGTCCTACGAGCAGTACTTC. This sequence encodes CASSQFGRSYEQYF.

Note on this clonotype: Compared with germline, one end of the junction differs, possibly owing to a read error. The rearrangement links TRBV19 to TRBJ2-1; D might be TRBD2 (6 bases). Germline CDR1 reads LNHDA; CDR2 reads SQIVND (reference sequence). CDR3 length equals 14 residues. The CDR3 is CASKGGRSYNEQFF. The DNA of the CDR3 is TGTGCCAGTAAGGGAGGCAGGTCCTACAATGAGCAGTTCTTT.

This clonotype has a count of ten or more. The chain recombines TRBV7-2 with TRBJ1-2; D is ambiguous. V was cut by 1 base and J by 8 bases, with 8 bases left in between. Germline V gene data show CDR1 as SGHTA and CDR2 as FQGNSA. The CDR3 runs to 12 residues. CDR3 in amino acids: CASSLDVGGYTF. The CDR3 bases are TGTGCCAGCAGCTTAGATGTTGGAGGCTACACCTTC.

This clonotype appeared many times. This chain uses TRBV7-2 with TRBJ1-1; weak D call: TRBD1 (6 bases). The CDR3 runs to 13 residues. Trimming removed 3 bases at V and 5 bases at J, with 10 bases between. Looked up from germline, CDR1 is SGHTA and CDR2 is FQGNSA. The chain's CDR3 is CASSFAGVTEAFF. The CDR3 DNA is TGTGCCAGCAGCTTCGCAGGGGTGACTGAAGCTTTCTTT. Drawing the rest from reference TRBV7-2 and TRBJ1-1, the complete variable domain is GAGVSQSPSNKVTEKGKDVELRCDPISGHTALYWYRQSLGQGLEFLIYFQGNSAPDKSGLPSDRFSAERTGGSVSTLTIQRTQQEDSAVYLCASSFAGVTEAFFGQGTRLTVV.

V usage is TRBV6-2 or TRBV6-3 and J usage is TRBJ1-5; a possible D gene is TRBD1 (5 bases). In germline, CDR1 is MNHEY, CDR2 SVGEGT. CDR3 size: 15 residues. With 2 bases removed from V and 2 bases from J, the gap between germline ends came to 10 bases. CDR3 DNA sequence: TGTGCCAGCAGTTACGGGGGTTTGGGCAATCAGCCCCAGCATTTT. Protein sequence: CASSYGGLGNQPQHF.

This clonotype was found many times. This rearrangement joins TRBV10-2 to TRBJ2-1, with TRBD1 matching over 9 bases. The CDR3 runs 15 residues. From germline, CDR1 is WSHSY and CDR2 SAAADI. Trimming removed 4 bases from V and 5 bases from J; junction bases left unmatched: 6. The CDR3 loop is CASSALGQGNNEQFF. In nucleotides, the CDR3 is TGCGCCAGCAGTGCCTTGGGACAGGGAAACAATGAGCAGTTCTTC.

This clonotype was picked up many times. The rearrangement joins TRBV20-1 to TRBJ2-3, with 10 bases identical to TRBD2. The CDR3 contains 15 residues. The V gene's germline CDR1 is DFQATT and CDR2 SNEGSKA (reference sequence). V shed 5 bases, J shed 5 bases, and the junction held 10 bases outside the gene matches. Here the CDR3 reads CSAYASGGGEDTQYF. CDR3 bases: TGCAGTGCTTATGCAAGCGGGGGGGGCGAAGATACGCAGTATTTT.

This clonotype has at least ten counts. The genes are TRBV24-1 and TRBJ2-5; 9 bases line up with TRBD2. Germline CDR1 KGHDR, CDR2 SFDVKD. The V gene end was trimmed by 3 bases and the J gene end by 5 bases; junction bases not matched to a gene: 15. CDR3 length: 18 residues. The CDR3 bases are TGTGCCACCAGTGATCCCCTCGGGGTAGCGGGGGACCTGGAGACCCAGTACTTC. Protein sequence: CATSDPLGVAGDLETQYF.

The V call is TRBV2, the J call TRBJ1-1; 10 nucleotides agree with TRBD1. The germline V gene encodes CDR1 SNHLY and CDR2 FYNNEI. The CDR3 has 14 residues. The V gene end was trimmed by 6 bases and the J gene end by 4 bases; junction bases not matched to a gene: 5. CDR3 bases: TGTGCCAGCAGGACGTGGACAGGGGGCACTGAAGCTTTCTTT. Amino acid sequence: CASRTWTGGTEAFF.

The table lists this clonotype with many counts. This chain connects TRBV7-6 to TRBJ1-2, with a possible D match to TRBD1 (6 bases). The germline V gene has CDR1 SGHVS and CDR2 FNYEAQ. This CDR3 comprises 13 residues. Between the trimmed V and J ends, which lost 4 bases and 8 bases, there was a span of 14 bases. The CDR3 sequence: CASSSDREGGYTF. The CDR3 DNA reads TGTGCCAGCAGCTCGGACAGAGAGGGCGGCTACACCTTC.

The chain recombines TRBV10-3 with TRBJ2-7; the D is unclear. The assigned J gene may be wrong: the sequence end matches TRBJ2-1 better. Germline assignment: CDR1 ENHRY and CDR2 SYGVKD. The CDR3 is 15 residues long. The CDR3 region is CAISEMDPPSYEQFF. The CDR3 region has the DNA TGTGCCATCAGTGAGATGGATCCCCCTTCCTACGAGCAGTTCTTC.

This clonotype occurred many times. V is TRBV20-1 and J is TRBJ2-3; possible D gene TRBD2, 6 bases. The germline V gene encodes CDR1 DFQATT and CDR2 SNEGSKA (reference sequence). CDR3 size: 14 residues. Trimming pared 5 bases from V and 5 bases from J, leaving 17 bases between. CDR3 in DNA: TGCAGTGCTCCGTCTAACACGGAGGGAGATACGCAGTATTTT. Translated: CSAPSNTEGDTQYF.

This clonotype was seen ten or more times. V and J are TRBV12-3 or TRBV12-4 and TRBJ1-6; TRBD1 matches at 8 bases. V lost 4 bases, J lost 15 bases, and 5 bases stayed unmatched. The CDR3 has 12 amino acids. The DNA of the CDR3 is TGTGCCAGCAGTTACCCAGGGGGCCACCTCCACTTT. This sequence encodes CASSYPGGHLHF.

This clonotype has a count of ten or more. V and J are TRBV5-1 and TRBJ2-7; 13 nucleotides agree with TRBD2. Trimming at V came to 5 bases and at J to 7 bases, leaving 12 bases not matched to a gene. The CDR3 contains 16 residues. CDR1 and CDR2 (germline): SGHRS, YFSETQ. For the CDR3, the DNA is TGCGCCAGCAGTTCTCCAGGACTAGCGGGGGCAGGAGAGCAGTACTTC. It encodes CASSSPGLAGAGEQYF.